This T cell receptor beta chain was documented in a study of T cell clusters in autoimmune cytopenias. Germline assignment: CDR1 SGHAT and CDR2 FQDESV (reference sequence). The CDR3 is 12 residues long. Study results and caveats: The cluster-lack signature was not seen for secondary cytopenia versus chronic lymphocytic leukemia. No experiment has yet validated the function of the T cell clusters defined in silico. TRB repertoire shifts in secondary cytopenia and chronic lymphocytic leukemia mostly reflected lymphoma, not autoimmunity.

One tube held mixed TRB-A and TRB-B primer pools for touch-down PCR. Following a re-call of the multiplex PCR reads, TCRdb has one entry per CDR3 protein and lacks DNA. In all, the sample yields roughly 7,000 distinct CDR3 sequences. About this clonotype: The antigen is undetermined.

TRB amplification used approximately 250 ng of peripheral blood genomic DNA. The sequence was obtained from a human donor with an autoimmune cytopenia or autoimmune hepatitis (not recorded which). The V call is TRBV11-1, the J call TRBJ2-3; absent DNA, TCRdb's TRBD1 call cannot be checked. The sequencing sample was made of peripheral blood. CDR3 residues: CASSPRGDTQYF.